This TCR beta chain appears in the sequencing data of a study of metastatic and nonmetastatic thyroid tumors. Whole-study context: Thyroid patients, malignant and benign, had repertoires compared across blood and tumor or nodule tissue. Study-wide results and caveats: Benign nodules reportedly had significantly lower TCR beta diversity than malignant thyroid tumors in blood and tumor.

In the case of this clone: What it binds is unknown. A junction end diverges from the germline sequence, so it may reflect a read error.

Patients underwent thyroid surgery, and none had received any treatment before it. Per the germline V gene, CDR1 is MGHRA and CDR2 is YSYEKL. CDR3 length: 13 amino acids. Original processing methods: A classifier for distant metastasis in papillary thyroid cancer was constructed using CDR3 differences observed across clinicopathological groups. MiXCR reprocessed the PCR reads for TCRdb. V and J calls and clone size were set by TCRdb, not the authors. The data contain approximately 41,000 clones, 28% of them singletons. Sequencing was done on a sample of blood. This clonotype was obtained from a male donor with papillary thyroid cancer or a benign thyroid nodule (not recorded which). Some clones in this sample may be carry-over from other donors' samples. This rearrangement joins TRBV4-1 to TRBJ1-2; no firm D call. The CDR3 DNA follows: TGCGCCAGCAGTCAACCCAGCAACTCTGGCTACACCTTC. Its protein product is CASSQPSNSGYTF.